The rows below give T cell receptor beta chains drawn from one sample of a study of beta chain features in type 1 diabetes. Method: immunoSEQ multiplex PCR; TCRdb's copy keeps in-frame clones and lacks some. The sample holds under 300,000 clones, 25% to 35% seen once. Sequenced sample: central memory CD4+ T cells from blood. Every receptor here comes from a man aged 25 to 40 in good health. Each CDR3 is given with its conserved first and last residue. D genes are given only for firm matches. Rows may omit the clone size; those that give it use once, few, many or a size class.

v_gene: TRBV4-1
d_gene: TRBD1
abundance: NA
j_gene: TRBJ2-1
CDR3aa: CASSEGQGAYNEQFF
CDR3nt: TGCGCCAGCAGCGAAGGACAGGGGGCTTACAATGAGCAGTTCTTC

v_gene: TRBV11-2
d_gene: NA
abundance: NA
j_gene: TRBJ2-7
CDR3aa: CASSLDAEGAVYEQYF
CDR3nt: TGTGCCAGCAGCTTAGACGCGGAGGGGGCTGTTTACGAGCAGTACTTC

v_gene: TRBV2
d_gene: NA
abundance: many
j_gene: TRBJ2-3
CDR3aa: CASSEDRADTQYF
CDR3nt: TGTGCCAGCAGTGAAGACAGAGCAGATACGCAGTATTTT

v_gene: TRBV12-5
d_gene: NA
abundance: few
j_gene: TRBJ2-5
CDR3aa: CASGPDTQGSVGTQYF
CDR3nt: TGTGCTAGTGGTCCAGACACTCAGGGGTCTGTTGGGACCCAGTACTTC

v_gene: TRBV28
d_gene: TRBD1
abundance: NA
j_gene: TRBJ2-7
CDR3aa: CASTAGTGFGEQYF
CDR3nt: TGTGCCAGCACCGCCGGGACAGGCTTTGGGGAGCAGTACTTC

v_gene: TRBV27
d_gene: TRBD1
abundance: many
j_gene: TRBJ1-2
CDR3aa: CASSPRGYGYTF
CDR3nt: TGTGCCAGCAGTCCCAGGGGGTATGGCTACACCTTC

v_gene: TRBV29-1
d_gene: NA
abundance: NA
j_gene: TRBJ1-4
CDR3aa: CSVGVQGFNEKLFF
CDR3nt: TGCAGCGTCGGGGTCCAGGGGTTTAATGAAAAACTGTTTTTT

v_gene: TRBV9
d_gene: NA
abundance: few
j_gene: TRBJ2-3
CDR3aa: CASSVGEDDTQYF
CDR3nt: TGTGCCAGCAGCGTAGGGGAAGATGATACGCAGTATTTT

v_gene: TRBV7-2
d_gene: NA
abundance: NA
j_gene: TRBJ2-5
CDR3aa: CASSLGGELGETQYF
CDR3nt: TGTGCCAGCAGCTTAGGGGGCGAGCTGGGAGAGACCCAGTACTTC

v_gene: TRBV7-2
d_gene: NA
abundance: few
j_gene: TRBJ1-2
CDR3aa: CASSWPHSGYTF
CDR3nt: TGTGCCAGCAGCTGGCCACACAGTGGCTACACCTTC

v_gene: TRBV20-1
d_gene: NA
abundance: NA
j_gene: TRBJ1-1
CDR3aa: CSGAINSEAFF
CDR3nt: TGCAGTGGGGCTATTAATTCTGAAGCTTTCTTT

v_gene: TRBV11-2
d_gene: NA
abundance: NA
j_gene: TRBJ1-2
CDR3aa: CASSPEGYGYTF
CDR3nt: TGTGCCAGCAGCCCAGAGGGTTATGGCTACACCTTC

v_gene: TRBV19
d_gene: NA
abundance: NA
j_gene: TRBJ2-5
CDR3aa: CATGPGETQYF
CDR3nt: TGTGCCACCGGGCCCGGAGAGACCCAGTACTTC

v_gene: TRBV6-1
d_gene: TRBD1
abundance: NA
j_gene: TRBJ2-7
CDR3aa: CASSSRGQGREQYF
CDR3nt: TGTGCCAGCAGTTCTCGTGGACAGGGGAGGGAGCAGTACTTC

v_gene: TRBV13
d_gene: TRBD1
abundance: many
j_gene: TRBJ1-4
CDR3aa: CASRVNRGPNEKLFF
CDR3nt: TGTGCCAGCAGGGTTAACAGGGGGCCGAATGAAAAACTGTTTTTT

v_gene: TRBV30
d_gene: TRBD1
abundance: NA
j_gene: TRBJ1-2
CDR3aa: CAWSGGQGVGGYTF
CDR3nt: TGTGCCTGGAGTGGGGGACAGGGTGTCGGTGGCTACACCTTC

v_gene: TRBV11-3
d_gene: TRBD2
abundance: NA
j_gene: TRBJ2-1
CDR3aa: CASSLEGAAGGNEQFF
CDR3nt: TGTGCCAGCAGCTTAGAAGGAGCGGCGGGAGGTAATGAGCAGTTCTTC

v_gene: TRBV6-1
d_gene: TRBD2
abundance: NA
j_gene: TRBJ2-3
CDR3aa: CASRLAGGADTQYF
CDR3nt: TGTGCCAGCAGATTAGCGGGGGGGGCAGATACGCAGTATTTT

v_gene: TRBV29-1
d_gene: NA
abundance: NA
j_gene: TRBJ2-5
CDR3aa: CIVTFTGVQETQYF
CDR3nt: TGCATCGTTACCTTTACAGGAGTCCAAGAGACCCAGTACTTC

v_gene: TRBV18
d_gene: TRBD2
abundance: few
j_gene: TRBJ2-7
CDR3aa: CASSPPAGGPNEQYF
CDR3nt: TGTGCCAGCTCACCACCGGCGGGAGGGCCAAACGAGCAGTACTTC

v_gene: TRBV11-3
d_gene: NA
abundance: NA
j_gene: TRBJ2-1
CDR3aa: CASSLHGGSTNEQFF
CDR3nt: TGTGCCAGCAGCTTGCACGGGGGCAGTACCAATGAGCAGTTCTTC

v_gene: TRBV5-4
d_gene: NA
abundance: few
j_gene: TRBJ2-7
CDR3aa: CASSLGTSQEQYF
CDR3nt: TGTGCCAGCAGCCTCGGGACTTCCCAAGAGCAGTACTTC

v_gene: TRBV29-1
d_gene: NA
abundance: NA
j_gene: TRBJ2-3
CDR3aa: CSVTKDTDTQYF
CDR3nt: TGCAGCGTCACCAAGGACACAGATACGCAGTATTTT

v_gene: TRBV18
d_gene: NA
abundance: NA
j_gene: TRBJ1-1
CDR3aa: CASSPAAQTNTEAFF
CDR3nt: TGTGCCAGCTCACCAGCAGCACAAACTAACACTGAAGCTTTCTTT

v_gene: TRBV7-2
d_gene: TRBD1
abundance: NA
j_gene: TRBJ2-7
CDR3aa: CASSSQGQASYEQYF
CDR3nt: TGTGCCAGCAGCTCCCAGGGACAGGCCTCCTACGAGCAGTACTTC

v_gene: TRBV5-1
d_gene: NA
abundance: few
j_gene: TRBJ2-1
CDR3aa: CASSFTGTDDEQFF
CDR3nt: TGCGCCAGCAGCTTTACAGGGACGGACGATGAGCAGTTCTTC

v_gene: TRBV25-1
d_gene: NA
abundance: few
j_gene: TRBJ2-2
CDR3aa: CASSYPGDTGELFF
CDR3nt: TGTGCCAGCAGTTACCCAGGGGACACCGGGGAGCTGTTTTTT

v_gene: TRBV7-2
d_gene: TRBD2
abundance: NA
j_gene: TRBJ2-5
CDR3aa: CASSLGFGGRIETQYF
CDR3nt: TGTGCCAGCAGCTTAGGGTTCGGCGGGAGAATAGAAACCCAGTACTTC

v_gene: TRBV30
d_gene: TRBD1
abundance: NA
j_gene: TRBJ2-7
CDR3aa: CAWDLPGQGSYEQYF
CDR3nt: TGTGCCTGGGACCTTCCGGGACAGGGCTCCTACGAGCAGTACTTC

v_gene: TRBV30
d_gene: NA
abundance: NA
j_gene: TRBJ1-2
CDR3aa: CAWSRGINYGYTF
CDR3nt: TGTGCCTGGAGCCGAGGCATTAACTATGGCTACACCTTC

v_gene: TRBV30
d_gene: NA
abundance: few
j_gene: TRBJ2-2
CDR3aa: CAWRGVRELFF
CDR3nt: TGTGCCTGGAGGGGAGTCCGGGAGCTGTTTTTT

v_gene: TRBV5-1
d_gene: NA
abundance: NA
j_gene: TRBJ2-5
CDR3aa: CASSPPGGETQYF
CDR3nt: TGCGCCAGCAGCCCTCCAGGGGGGGAGACCCAGTACTTC